This T cell receptor (beta chain) was retrieved from a study of blood T cell repertoires in COVID-19. The overall study: Samples came from the United States, Italy and Spain, spanning acute and convalescent COVID-19.

Here immunoSEQ multiplex PCR was the method, and the copy in TCRdb shows in-frame clones only, minus some. The top ten clones hold 1.2% of a sample with some 150,000 clones, roughly nine tenths of them seen once. The receptor was derived from a human donor with acute COVID-19. The donor label of this sample is uncertain. The specimen sequenced was PBMCs or T cells enriched from blood (not recorded which).

The DNA for the CDR3 is TGTGCCAGCTCCTACAGGGTAGGGAGACGCACAGATACGCAGTATTTT. Protein: CASSYRVGRRTDTQYF. The chain couples TRBV2 to TRBJ2-3, with D perhaps TRBD1 (6 bases). Looked up from germline, CDR1 is SNHLY and CDR2 is FYNNEI. The germline V and J ends were trimmed by 8 bases and 1 base, with 19 bases remaining between them. The CDR3 is 16 amino acids.